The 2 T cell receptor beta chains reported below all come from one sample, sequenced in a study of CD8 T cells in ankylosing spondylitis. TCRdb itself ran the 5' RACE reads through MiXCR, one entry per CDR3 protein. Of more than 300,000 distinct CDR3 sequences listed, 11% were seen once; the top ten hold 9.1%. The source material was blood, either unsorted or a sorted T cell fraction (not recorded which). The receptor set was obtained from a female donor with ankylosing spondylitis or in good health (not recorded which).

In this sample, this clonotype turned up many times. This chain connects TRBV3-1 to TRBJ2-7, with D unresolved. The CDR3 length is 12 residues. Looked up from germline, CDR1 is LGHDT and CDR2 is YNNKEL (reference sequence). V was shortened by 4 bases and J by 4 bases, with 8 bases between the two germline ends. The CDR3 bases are TGTGCCAGCAGCCTAGAATCTTACGAGCAGTACTTC. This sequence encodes CASSLESYEQYF.

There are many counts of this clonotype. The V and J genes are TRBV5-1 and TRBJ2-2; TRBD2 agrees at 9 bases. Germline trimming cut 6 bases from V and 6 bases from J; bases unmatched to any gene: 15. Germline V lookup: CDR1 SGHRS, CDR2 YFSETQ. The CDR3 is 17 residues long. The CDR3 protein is CASTVEIAGATSGELFF. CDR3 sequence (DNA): TGCGCCAGCACCGTCGAGATAGCGGGAGCCACTTCCGGGGAGCTGTTTTTT.